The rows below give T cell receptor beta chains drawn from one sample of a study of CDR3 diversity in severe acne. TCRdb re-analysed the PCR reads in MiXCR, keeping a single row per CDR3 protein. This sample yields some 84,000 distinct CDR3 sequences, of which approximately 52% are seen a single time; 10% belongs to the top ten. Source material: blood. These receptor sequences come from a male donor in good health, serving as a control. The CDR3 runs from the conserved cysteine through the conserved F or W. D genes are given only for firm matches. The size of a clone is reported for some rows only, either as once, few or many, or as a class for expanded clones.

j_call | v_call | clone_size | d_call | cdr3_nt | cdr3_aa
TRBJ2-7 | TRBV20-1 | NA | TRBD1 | TGCAGCATCAGGGACAGCGCCTCCTACGAGCAGTACTTC | CSIRDSASYEQYF
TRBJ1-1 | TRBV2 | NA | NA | TGTGCCAGCAGTGAAGGCCTGATGAACACTGAAGCTTTCTTT | CASSEGLMNTEAFF
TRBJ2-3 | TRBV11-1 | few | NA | TGTGCCGGCAGCCCGGACTCAGATACGCAGTATTTT | CAGSPDSDTQYF
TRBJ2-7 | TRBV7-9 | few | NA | TGTGCCAGCAGCTTAGTGTCTGGGATCTACGAGCAGTACTTC | CASSLVSGIYEQYF
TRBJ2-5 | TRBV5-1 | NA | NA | TGCGCCAGCAGCAGGTATGCCTACGGCGGGGAGACCCAGTACTTC | CASSRYAYGGETQYF
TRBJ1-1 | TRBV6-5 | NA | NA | TGTGCCAGCAGTTTCACTGGGGGAACTGGAGCTTTCTTT | CASSFTGGTGAFF
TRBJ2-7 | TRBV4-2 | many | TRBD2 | TGTGCCAGCAGCCAAGATCAAGAGTATAGCGGGAGGGCCTACGAGCAGTACTTC | CASSQDQEYSGRAYEQYF
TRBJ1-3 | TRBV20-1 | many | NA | TGCAGTGCCCCTTGGGAGGGCGGGTATGGAAACACCATATATTTT | CSAPWEGGYGNTIYF
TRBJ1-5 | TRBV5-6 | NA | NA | NA | CASSPGQGTYEQYFGPQHF
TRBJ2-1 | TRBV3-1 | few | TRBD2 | TGTGCCAGCAGCCAAGTTGGACTAGCGGGGTACAATGAGCAGTTCTTC | CASSQVGLAGYNEQFF
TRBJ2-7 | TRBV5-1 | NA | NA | TGCGCCAGCAGCTTGGCCAAGACAACAGGAGCCTACGAGCAGTACTTC | CASSLAKTTGAYEQYF
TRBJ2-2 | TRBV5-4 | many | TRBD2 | TGTGCCAGCAGCCCCGGGACTAGCGGGAACACCGGGGAGCTGTTTTTT | CASSPGTSGNTGELFF
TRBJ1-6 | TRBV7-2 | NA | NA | TGTGCCAGCAGCGAGGGGGGGGGCGGGAATAATTCACCCCTCCACTTT | CASSEGGGGNNSPLHF
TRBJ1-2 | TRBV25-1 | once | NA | TGTGCCAGCAGCGACCCCCGGCGGCCCGGGGGTGGCTACACCTTC | CASSDPRRPGGGYTF
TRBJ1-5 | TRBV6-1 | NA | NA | TGTGCCAGCAGGAGACATGGGGCCAATCAGCCCCAGCATTTT | CASRRHGANQPQHF
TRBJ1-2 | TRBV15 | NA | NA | TGTGCCACCAGCGGATGGACAGAAGAGGATGGCTACACCTTC | CATSGWTEEDGYTF
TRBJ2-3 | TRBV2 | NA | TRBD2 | TGTGCCAGCAGCCTCATAGCGGGACTCACAGATACGCAGTATTTT | CASSLIAGLTDTQYF
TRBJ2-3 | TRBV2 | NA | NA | TGTGCCAGCAGAAGGTGGCTAATGGGAGGTACGCAGTATTTT | CASRRWLMGGTQYF
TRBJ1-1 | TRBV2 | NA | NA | TGTGCTAGAGTTGCGGGGGCGAACACTGAAGCTTTCTTT | CARVAGANTEAFF
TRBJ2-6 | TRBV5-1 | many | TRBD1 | TGCGCCAGCAGCTTGTACCCAGGCGAGGGGGCGGTAGCTGGGGCCAACGTCCTGACTTTC | CASSLYPGEGAVAGANVLTF
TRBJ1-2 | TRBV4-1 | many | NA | TGCGCCAGCAGCCCAGGGGCAGCCAACTATGGCTACACCTTC | CASSPGAANYGYTF
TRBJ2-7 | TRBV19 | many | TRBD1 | TGTGCCAGTAGTTCCAGGGGGCCCAACGAGCAGTACTTC | CASSSRGPNEQYF
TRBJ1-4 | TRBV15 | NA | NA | TGTGCCACCAGCAGCAGGGTCACCGGGGATGGCTATGATGTGTTTTTT | CATSSRVTGDGYDVFF
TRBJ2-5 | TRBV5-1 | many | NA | TGCGCCAGCAGCTGGAAAGAGACCCAGTACTTC | CASSWKETQYF
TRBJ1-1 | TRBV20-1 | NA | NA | TGCAGTGCTAGAGGAAACGCCATGAACACTGAAGCTTTCTTT | CSARGNAMNTEAFF
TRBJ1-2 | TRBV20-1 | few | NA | TGCAGTGTACGGGTTGACTATGGCTACACCTTC | CSVRVDYGYTF
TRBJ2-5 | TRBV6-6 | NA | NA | TGTGCCAGCAGTTACTTCGACGGGGGGCGGGAGACCCAGTACTTC | CASSYFDGGRETQYF
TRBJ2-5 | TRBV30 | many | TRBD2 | TGTGCCTGGAGCCCCCCTCCCGGGACTAGCGGGGGGGCCCAAGAGACCCAGTACTTC | CAWSPPPGTSGGAQETQYF
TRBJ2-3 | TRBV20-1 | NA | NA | TGCAGTGCTAGCAGGGATCCCACAGATACGCAGTATTTT | CSASRDPTDTQYF
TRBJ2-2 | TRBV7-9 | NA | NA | TGTGCCAGCAGCTTAGCAGGAGGTTGGGCCGGGGAGCTGTTTTTT | CASSLAGGWAGELFF
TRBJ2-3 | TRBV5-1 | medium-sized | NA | TGCGCCAGCAGCTTGGAACTACCCACAGATACGCAGTATTTT | CASSLELPTDTQYF
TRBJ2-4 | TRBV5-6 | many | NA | TGTGCCAGCAGCTTGGTGGGGGGCGAGGCCAAAAACATTCAGTACTTC | CASSLVGGEAKNIQYF
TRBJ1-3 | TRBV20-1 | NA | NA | TGCAGTGCTAGCCCGGACAGTCTTTCTGGAAACACCATATATTTT | CSASPDSLSGNTIYF
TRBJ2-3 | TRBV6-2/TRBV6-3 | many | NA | TGTGCCAGCAGTTACTCGAAGGGCGGTATCCCCCTCGGAGAAGAAGATACGCAGTATTTT | CASSYSKGGIPLGEEDTQYF
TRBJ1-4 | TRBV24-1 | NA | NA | TGTGCCACCAGTGAAAAGGGGGCAACTAATGAAAAACTGTTTTTT | CATSEKGATNEKLFF
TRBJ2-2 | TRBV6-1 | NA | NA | TGTGCCACCACCCGGGAGCTGTTTTTT | CATTRELFF
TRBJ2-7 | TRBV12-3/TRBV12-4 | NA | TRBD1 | TGTGCCAGCAGTCGGACAGGCCCCTACGAGCAGTACTTC | CASSRTGPYEQYF
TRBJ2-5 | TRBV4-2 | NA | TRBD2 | TGTGCCAGCAGCCAAGGATTAACGGGAGGGTACGAGACCCAGTACTTC | CASSQGLTGGYETQYF
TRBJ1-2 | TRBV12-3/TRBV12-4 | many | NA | TGTGCCAGCAGTTCGAACTATGGCTACACCTTC | CASSSNYGYTF
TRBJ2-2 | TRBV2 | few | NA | TGTGCCAGCCGCGCCGGCGGGGAGCTGTTTTTT | CASRAGGELFF
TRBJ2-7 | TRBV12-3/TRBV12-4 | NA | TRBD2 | TGTGCCAGCCAGGCAACGGGGGGCTACGAGCAGTACTTC | CASQATGGYEQYF
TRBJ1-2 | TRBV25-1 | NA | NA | TGTGCCAGCAGCCAGGGTCGTGGTACCTATGGCTACACCTTC | CASSQGRGTYGYTF
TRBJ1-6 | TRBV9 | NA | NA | TGTGCCAGCAGCACTCAGACAGCCCTTAATTCACCCCTCCACTTT | CASSTQTALNSPLHF
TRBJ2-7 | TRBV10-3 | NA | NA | TGTGCCATCAGTGAGTCGGGGTCCTACGAGCAGTACTTC | CAISESGSYEQYF
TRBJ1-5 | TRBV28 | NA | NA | TGTGCCAGCGAGGGCGGGACCAGCAATCAGCCCCAGCATTTT | CASEGGTSNQPQHF
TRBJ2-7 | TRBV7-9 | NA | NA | TGTGCCAGCACCCCCCCCGGGTACGAGCAGTACTTC | CASTPPGYEQYF
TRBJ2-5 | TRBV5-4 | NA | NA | TGTGCCAGCAGCTTAGGGCGGGGAATACAAGAGACCCAGTACTTC | CASSLGRGIQETQYF
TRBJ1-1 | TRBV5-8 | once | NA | TGTGCCAGCAGAGCCGGGACTGGGGAGCACACTGAAGCTTTCTTT | CASRAGTGEHTEAFF
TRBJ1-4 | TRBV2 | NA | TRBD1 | TGTGCCAGCAGTCCGGACAGGGGTGGTGAAAAACTGGTTTTT | CASSPDRGGEKLVF
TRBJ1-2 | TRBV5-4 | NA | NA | TGTGCCAGCAGCTCCTACGGGACAAACTATGGCTACACCTTC | CASSSYGTNYGYTF
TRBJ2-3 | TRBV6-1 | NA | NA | TGTGCCAGCAGTTACTTAGGTAGCGCCACAGATACGCAGTATTTT | CASSYLGSATDTQYF